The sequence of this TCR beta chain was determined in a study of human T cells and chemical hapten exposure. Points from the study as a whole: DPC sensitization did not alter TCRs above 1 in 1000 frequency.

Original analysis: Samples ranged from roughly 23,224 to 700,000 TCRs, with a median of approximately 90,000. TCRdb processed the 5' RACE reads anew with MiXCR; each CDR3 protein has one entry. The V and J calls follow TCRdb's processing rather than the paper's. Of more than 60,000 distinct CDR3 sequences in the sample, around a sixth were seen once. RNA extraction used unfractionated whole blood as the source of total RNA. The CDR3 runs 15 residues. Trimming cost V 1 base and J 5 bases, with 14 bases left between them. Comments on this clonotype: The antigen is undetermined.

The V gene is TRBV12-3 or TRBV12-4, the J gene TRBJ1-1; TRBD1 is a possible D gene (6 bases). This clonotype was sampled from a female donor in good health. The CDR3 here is CASSLGGARETEAFF. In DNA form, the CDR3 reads TGTGCCAGCAGTTTAGGGGGGGCACGGGAAACTGAAGCTTTCTTT.